A selection of T cell receptor beta chains follows, all from one sample in a study of blood T cell repertoires in COVID-19. This table comes from immunoSEQ multiplex PCR, and its TCRdb copy is limited to in-frame clones, with some not included. The table shows 180,000 or so clones, with around 84% occurring only once. The sequencing input was peripheral blood. The receptors were sampled from a woman in her 70s with COVID-19, enrolled during active disease. The CDR3 runs from the conserved cysteine through the conserved F or W. Fields, in order: J gene, V gene, clone size, D gene, CDR3 protein, CDR3 DNA. D genes are given only for firm matches. Size is stated for part of the rows, as once, few or many counts, or as a class when the clone is expanded.

J gene: TRBJ2-1; V gene: TRBV5-4; clone size: few; D gene: TRBD2; CDR3 protein: CASSRGGWGNEQFF; CDR3 DNA: TGTGCCAGCAGCCGGGGGGGCTGGGGCAATGAGCAGTTCTTC
J gene: TRBJ2-7; V gene: TRBV6-1; clone size: NA; D gene: NA; CDR3 protein: CASSERWPSHEQYF; CDR3 DNA: TGTGCCAGCAGTGAACGCTGGCCTAGCCACGAGCAGTACTTC
J gene: TRBJ2-1; V gene: TRBV12-3/TRBV12-4; clone size: once; D gene: NA; CDR3 protein: CASSFARVGEQFF; CDR3 DNA: TGTGCCAGCAGTTTTGCGCGGGTCGGTGAGCAGTTCTTC
J gene: TRBJ2-5; V gene: TRBV11-2; clone size: NA; D gene: NA; CDR3 protein: CASSLYTQETQYF; CDR3 DNA: TGTGCCAGCAGCTTATACACCCAAGAGACCCAGTACTTC
J gene: TRBJ1-2; V gene: TRBV7-6; clone size: NA; D gene: TRBD1; CDR3 protein: CASSLEDRPWGTGGYTF; CDR3 DNA: TGTGCCAGCAGCTTAGAGGACAGGCCCTGGGGTACGGGGGGCTACACCTTC
J gene: TRBJ2-6; V gene: TRBV30; clone size: NA; D gene: NA; CDR3 protein: CAWTSHGSGANVLTF; CDR3 DNA: TGTGCCTGGACGTCGCACGGCTCTGGGGCCAACGTCCTGACTTTC
J gene: TRBJ1-5; V gene: TRBV12-5; clone size: NA; D gene: NA; CDR3 protein: CASGSSGQPQHF; CDR3 DNA: TGTGCTAGTGGTTCCTCAGGGCAGCCCCAGCATTTT
J gene: TRBJ1-1; V gene: TRBV30; clone size: NA; D gene: NA; CDR3 protein: CAWITVEAFF; CDR3 DNA: TGTGCCTGGATAACGGTTGAAGCTTTCTTT
J gene: TRBJ2-2; V gene: TRBV30; clone size: NA; D gene: NA; CDR3 protein: CAWDPGEGTGELFF; CDR3 DNA: TGTGCCTGGGATCCGGGAGAGGGCACCGGGGAGCTGTTTTTT
J gene: TRBJ1-1; V gene: TRBV29-1; clone size: NA; D gene: NA; CDR3 protein: CSVGRYDTEAFF; CDR3 DNA: TGCAGCGTTGGCCGGTACGACACTGAAGCTTTCTTT
J gene: TRBJ1-1; V gene: TRBV19; clone size: NA; D gene: TRBD1; CDR3 protein: CASSPRTGRMNTEAFF; CDR3 DNA: TGTGCCAGTAGTCCAAGGACAGGGCGCATGAACACTGAAGCTTTCTTT
J gene: TRBJ2-1; V gene: TRBV7-9; clone size: once; D gene: NA; CDR3 protein: CASSLAKMRGIDEQFF; CDR3 DNA: TGTGCCAGCAGCTTAGCTAAGATGAGAGGAATCGATGAGCAGTTCTTC
J gene: TRBJ2-1; V gene: TRBV5-5; clone size: NA; D gene: TRBD2; CDR3 protein: CASSLSLAGVSYNEQFF; CDR3 DNA: TGTGCCAGCAGCTTGTCACTAGCGGGGGTCTCCTACAATGAGCAGTTCTTC
J gene: TRBJ1-2; V gene: TRBV30; clone size: once; D gene: NA; CDR3 protein: CAWTWRSEGYTF; CDR3 DNA: TGTGCCTGGACTTGGAGGTCAGAGGGCTACACCTTC
J gene: TRBJ2-7; V gene: TRBV30; clone size: NA; D gene: TRBD1; CDR3 protein: CAYHRDRVSYEQYF; CDR3 DNA: TGTGCCTACCACCGGGACAGGGTATCCTACGAGCAGTACTTC
J gene: TRBJ1-1; V gene: TRBV12-3/TRBV12-4; clone size: NA; D gene: NA; CDR3 protein: CASREKSYTEAFF; CDR3 DNA: TGTGCCAGCAGGGAGAAGTCCTACACTGAAGCTTTCTTT
J gene: TRBJ2-3; V gene: TRBV9; clone size: NA; D gene: NA; CDR3 protein: CASSGRRSGADTQYF; CDR3 DNA: TGTGCCAGCAGCGGACGTCGATCCGGGGCAGATACGCAGTATTTT
J gene: TRBJ1-1; V gene: TRBV7-2; clone size: NA; D gene: TRBD1; CDR3 protein: CASSLQGRRAEAFF; CDR3 DNA: TGTGCCAGCAGCCTACAGGGGAGGCGGGCTGAAGCTTTCTTT
J gene: TRBJ2-7; V gene: TRBV27; clone size: NA; D gene: TRBD1; CDR3 protein: CASSLGTGYYEQYF; CDR3 DNA: TGTGCCAGCAGTTTAGGGACAGGTTACTACGAGCAGTACTTC
J gene: TRBJ1-2; V gene: TRBV24-1; clone size: NA; D gene: NA; CDR3 protein: CATSGWRGDGYTF; CDR3 DNA: TGTGCCACCAGTGGTTGGCGGGGAGATGGCTACACCTTC
J gene: TRBJ2-3; V gene: TRBV5-6; clone size: NA; D gene: NA; CDR3 protein: CASSLDGSRSTDTQYF; CDR3 DNA: TGTGCCAGCAGTTTGGACGGTTCCCGAAGCACAGATACGCAGTATTTT
J gene: TRBJ1-4; V gene: TRBV2; clone size: NA; D gene: NA; CDR3 protein: CASRLGANEKLFF; CDR3 DNA: TGTGCCAGCAGGTTGGGAGCTAATGAAAAACTGTTTTTT
J gene: TRBJ1-2; V gene: TRBV12-5; clone size: NA; D gene: NA; CDR3 protein: CAGSEGLYGYTF; CDR3 DNA: TGTGCTGGGAGCGAAGGCCTTTATGGCTACACCTTC
J gene: TRBJ2-4; V gene: TRBV10-3; clone size: NA; D gene: NA; CDR3 protein: CAISAGTNLRNIQYF; CDR3 DNA: TGTGCCATCAGCGCCGGGACAAACCTTCGAAACATTCAGTACTTC
J gene: TRBJ1-2; V gene: TRBV6-5; clone size: NA; D gene: NA; CDR3 protein: CATSRGSILSYGYTF; CDR3 DNA: TGTGCCACCTCCCGGGGGTCAATTTTAAGCTATGGCTACACCTTC
J gene: TRBJ1-1; V gene: TRBV18; clone size: NA; D gene: NA; CDR3 protein: CASSPGTLSTEAFF; CDR3 DNA: TGTGCCAGCTCACCGGGGACATTGAGCACTGAAGCTTTCTTT
J gene: TRBJ2-3; V gene: TRBV18; clone size: NA; D gene: TRBD2; CDR3 protein: CASSRYATSGVSTDTQYF; CDR3 DNA: TGTGCCAGCTCCCGATACGCGACTAGCGGTGTTAGCACAGATACGCAGTATTTT
J gene: TRBJ1-2; V gene: TRBV6-5; clone size: NA; D gene: TRBD1; CDR3 protein: CASSRDRGFYGYTF; CDR3 DNA: TGTGCCAGCAGTAGGGACAGGGGATTCTATGGCTACACCTTC
J gene: TRBJ2-5; V gene: TRBV6-6; clone size: NA; D gene: NA; CDR3 protein: CASSFMPSHQETQYF; CDR3 DNA: TGTGCCAGCAGTTTTATGCCAAGCCACCAAGAGACCCAGTACTTC
J gene: TRBJ2-3; V gene: TRBV7-2; clone size: NA; D gene: TRBD2; CDR3 protein: CASRPVAGVQDTQYF; CDR3 DNA: TGTGCCAGCAGACCTGTAGCGGGAGTACAAGATACGCAGTATTTT
J gene: TRBJ1-2; V gene: TRBV3-1/TRBV3-2; clone size: NA; D gene: NA; CDR3 protein: CANSPGQSNYGYTF; CDR3 DNA: TGTGCCAACAGCCCAGGGCAGAGCAACTATGGCTACACCTTC